This TCR beta chain was found in a study of cytomegalovirus exposure and HLA in healthy donors. Study summary: Early release data held some 80 million unique TCRs from HLA-typed donors.

The donors were healthy bone marrow donors. The PCR was carried out with 60 Vbeta primers and 13 Jbeta primers. The repertoire was sequenced with immunoSEQ multiplex PCR; TCRdb's copy has only in-frame clones and lacks some. The table shows under 200,000 clones, with 75% to 85% occurring only once. V gave up 7 bases and J gave up 12 bases; unmatched junction bases: 9. The CDR3 runs 13 residues. From germline, CDR1 is SEHNR and CDR2 FQNEAQ (reference sequence). Study-level results: HLA alleles showed associations with fewer than 20,000 TCR beta sequences in a later analysis, at a 0.05 false discovery rate. Cytomegalovirus status was reportedly diagnosed by the classifier with high sensitivity and specificity.

With respect to this clone: Its antigen is currently unknown.

The receptor was derived from a woman younger than 45 in good health and CMV-seropositive. The sequenced material came from PBMCs. This rearrangement joins TRBV7-9 to TRBJ1-1, with TRBD1 matching 12 bases. The CDR3 DNA reads TGTGCCAGCACCAAAGGGACAGGGGGCCAAACTTTCTTT. Translation: CASTKGTGGQTFF.